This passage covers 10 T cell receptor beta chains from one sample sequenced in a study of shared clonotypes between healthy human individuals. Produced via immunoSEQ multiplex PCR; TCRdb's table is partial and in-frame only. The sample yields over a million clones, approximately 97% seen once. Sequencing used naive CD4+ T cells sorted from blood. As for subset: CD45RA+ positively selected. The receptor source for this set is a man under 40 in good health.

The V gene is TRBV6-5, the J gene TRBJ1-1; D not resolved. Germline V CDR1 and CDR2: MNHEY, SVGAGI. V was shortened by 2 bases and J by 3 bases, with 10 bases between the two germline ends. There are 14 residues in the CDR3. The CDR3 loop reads CASSYAIGDTEAFF. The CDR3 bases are TGTGCCAGCAGTTACGCCATTGGGGACACTGAAGCTTTCTTT.

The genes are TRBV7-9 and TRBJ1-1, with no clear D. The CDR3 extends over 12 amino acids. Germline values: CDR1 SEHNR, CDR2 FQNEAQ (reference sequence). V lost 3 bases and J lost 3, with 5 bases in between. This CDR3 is CASSLLYTEAFF. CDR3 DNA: TGTGCCAGCAGCTTGCTGTACACTGAAGCTTTCTTT.

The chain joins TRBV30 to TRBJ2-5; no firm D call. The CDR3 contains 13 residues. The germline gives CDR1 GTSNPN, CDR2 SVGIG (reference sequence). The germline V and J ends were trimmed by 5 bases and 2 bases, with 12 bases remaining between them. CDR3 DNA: TGTGCCTGGGCGTTGGGGTTTCAAGAGACCCAGTACTTC. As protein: CAWALGFQETQYF.

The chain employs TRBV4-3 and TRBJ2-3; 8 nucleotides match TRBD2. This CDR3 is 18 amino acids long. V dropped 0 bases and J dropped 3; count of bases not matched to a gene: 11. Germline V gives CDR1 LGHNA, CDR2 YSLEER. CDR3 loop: CASSQDKGSGTRTDTQYF. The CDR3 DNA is TGCGCCAGCAGCCAAGATAAGGGTAGCGGGACACGAACAGATACGCAGTATTTT.

This CDR3 is CASSDPGQVNTEAFF. In nucleotides, the CDR3 is TGTGCCAGCAGTGACCCCGGACAGGTAAACACTGAAGCTTTCTTT. The gene calls are TRBV2 and TRBJ1-1, with 7 bases identical to TRBD1. The ends lost 3 bases at V and 2 bases at J; junction bases unmatched: 6. The CDR3 extends over 15 amino acids. From germline, CDR1 is SNHLY and CDR2 FYNNEI.

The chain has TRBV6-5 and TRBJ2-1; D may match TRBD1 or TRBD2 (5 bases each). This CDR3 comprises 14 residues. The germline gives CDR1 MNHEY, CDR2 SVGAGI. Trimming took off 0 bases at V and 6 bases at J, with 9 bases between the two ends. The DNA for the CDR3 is TGTGCCAGCAGTTACTCGTCGGGGCGCAATGAGCAGTTCTTC. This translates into CASSYSSGRNEQFF.

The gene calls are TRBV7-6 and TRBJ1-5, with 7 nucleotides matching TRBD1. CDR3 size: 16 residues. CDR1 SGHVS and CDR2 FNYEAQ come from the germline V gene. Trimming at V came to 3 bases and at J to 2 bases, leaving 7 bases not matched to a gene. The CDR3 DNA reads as TGTGCCAGCAGCTTGGAAACAGGGGTTCGCAATCAGCCCCAGCATTTT. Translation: CASSLETGVRNQPQHF.

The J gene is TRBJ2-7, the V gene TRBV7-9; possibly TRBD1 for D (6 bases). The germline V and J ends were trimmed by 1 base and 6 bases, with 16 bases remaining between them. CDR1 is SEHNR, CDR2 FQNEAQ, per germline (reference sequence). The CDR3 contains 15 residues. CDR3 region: CASSLVSGVSGEQYF. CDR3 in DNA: TGTGCCAGCAGCTTAGTATCAGGGGTAAGCGGCGAGCAGTACTTC.

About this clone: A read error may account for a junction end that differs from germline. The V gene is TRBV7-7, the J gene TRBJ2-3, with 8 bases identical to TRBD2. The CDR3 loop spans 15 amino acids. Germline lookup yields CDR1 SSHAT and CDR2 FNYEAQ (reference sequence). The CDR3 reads CASSPLAGVPDTQYF. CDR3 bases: TGTGCTAGCAGCCCTCTAGCGGGCGTCCCAGATACGCAGTATTTT.

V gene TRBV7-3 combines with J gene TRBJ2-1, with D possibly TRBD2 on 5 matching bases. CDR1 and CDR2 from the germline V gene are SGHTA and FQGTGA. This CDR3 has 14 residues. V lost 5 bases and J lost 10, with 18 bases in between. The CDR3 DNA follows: TGTGCCAGCAGCCCTGTAGGGAAGGGAGTCGAGCAGTTCTTC. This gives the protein CASSPVGKGVEQFF.